What follows are 32 T cell receptor beta chains derived from one specimen sequenced in a study of cytomegalovirus exposure and HLA in healthy donors. Vbeta (60) and Jbeta (13) primers were used in the PCR. Clones were read by immunoSEQ multiplex PCR, and TCRdb kept only the in-frame ones, dropping some. Among some 130,000 clones listed, roughly two thirds were seen once. Sample: PBMCs. These receptor sequences come from a man aged 25 to 40 in good health and CMV-seropositive.

The J gene is TRBJ1-2, the V gene TRBV2, with 7 bases aligning to TRBD1. The CDR3 is 14 amino acids. The V and J ends lost 6 bases and 5 bases, in that order; junction bases with no gene match: 9. The V gene's germline CDR1 is SNHLY and CDR2 FYNNEI. In DNA form, the CDR3 reads TGTGCCAGCAGGGGAGACAGGGCCCAGTATGGCTACACCTTC. As protein: CASRGDRAQYGYTF.

The rearrangement links TRBV5-4 to TRBJ2-5; a weak D match, TRBD2 (5 bases). The germline V gene encodes CDR1 SGHNT and CDR2 YYREEE (reference sequence). This CDR3 has 14 amino acids. Trimming stripped 4 bases from V and 4 bases from J, with 14 bases between. CDR3 protein: CASSDRRLGETQYF. The CDR3 coding sequence is TGTGCCAGCAGCGATCGGAGGCTGGGAGAGACCCAGTACTTC.

V and J are TRBV6-1 and TRBJ2-7, with TRBD1 identical over 7 bases. Germline V gene lookup returns CDR1 MNHNS and CDR2 SASEGT. The junction had 15 bases not matched to a gene; V was cut back by 4 bases and J by 3 bases. The CDR3 is 17 residues long. This CDR3 reads CASSVRRTGATLYEQYF. The DNA for the CDR3 is TGTGCCAGCAGTGTAAGGCGGACAGGCGCTACTCTCTACGAGCAGTACTTC.

The chain couples TRBV2 to TRBJ2-6; TRBD1 is a possible D gene (6 bases). With 6 bases removed from V and 0 bases from J, the gap between germline ends came to 12 bases. Germline V gene sequence: CDR1 SNHLY, CDR2 FYNNEI. The CDR3 is 16 residues long. The CDR3 loop reads CASREDSLSGANVLTF. CDR3 in DNA: TGTGCCAGCAGGGAGGACAGCCTCTCTGGGGCCAACGTCCTGACTTTC.

This clone was picked up a small number of times. J is TRBJ1-5 and V is TRBV5-6, with 11 nucleotides matching TRBD1. Trimming took 0 bases from V and 6 from J; bases not matched to a gene: 8. CDR1 and CDR2 (germline): SGHDT, YYEEEE. There are 17 residues in the CDR3. The CDR3 nucleotides are TGTGCCAGCAGCTTGGCCGGACAGGGGGCTCTTCGTCAGCCCCAGCATTTT. It yields the protein CASSLAGQGALRQPQHF.

The chain joins TRBV27 to TRBJ2-2, with a weak D call TRBD1 (5 bases). CDR3 length: 15 amino acids. Trimming removed 7 bases from V and 4 bases from J, with 16 bases in between. Germline values: CDR1 MNHEY, CDR2 SMNVEV (reference sequence). CDR3 in amino acids: CASNPQLQATGELFF. Here the CDR3 DNA reads TGTGCCAGCAATCCCCAACTACAGGCCACCGGGGAGCTGTTTTTT.

The CDR3 protein is CASSWPQAGGPYNEQFF. In nucleotides, the CDR3 is TGCGCCAGCAGCTGGCCCCAAGCGGGAGGGCCCTACAATGAGCAGTTCTTC. V gene TRBV5-1 combines with J gene TRBJ2-1; 10 bases align to TRBD2. The V and J ends lost 3 bases and 2 bases, in that order; junction bases with no gene match: 8. The CDR3 extends over 17 amino acids. Germline-derived CDR1 and CDR2 are SGHRS and YFSETQ.

There are a few counts of this clone. The chain has TRBV6-5 and TRBJ2-7; D is ambiguous. Trimming removed 5 bases at V and 5 bases at J, with 7 bases between. The CDR3 is 11 residues long. In germline, CDR1 is MNHEY, CDR2 SVGAGI. CDR3 in DNA: TGTGCCAGCAGTACCCGAGACGAGCAGTACTTC. Translation gives CASSTRDEQYF.

CDR3 in amino acids: CASSSRGGSGANVLTF. For the CDR3, the DNA is TGTGCCAGCAGCTCACGGGGGGGCTCTGGGGCCAACGTCCTGACTTTC. V is TRBV7-9 and J is TRBJ2-6, with 8 nucleotides matching TRBD2. Trimming removed 4 bases from V and 0 bases from J; junction bases left unmatched: 2. Germline V gives CDR1 SEHNR, CDR2 FQNEAQ (reference sequence). The CDR3 spans 16 residues.

The chain combines TRBV28 with TRBJ1-5; 10 bases match TRBD1. The CDR3 covers 19 residues. V lost 2 bases to trimming and J lost 7 bases; unmatched junction nucleotides: 17. The germline V gene encodes CDR1 MDHEN and CDR2 SYDVKM. CDR3 sequence: CASSLGWTGGRGDIQPQHF. In nucleotides, the CDR3 is TGTGCCAGCAGTTTAGGTTGGACAGGGGGACGGGGGGACATCCAGCCCCAGCATTTT.

The V gene is TRBV7-2, the J gene TRBJ1-1; unclear D gene. Germline lookup yields CDR1 SGHTA and CDR2 FQGNSA. Trimming took 3 bases from V and 1 from J, leaving 6 bases between them. The CDR3 consists of 13 residues. Here the CDR3 reads CASSFDTNTEAFF. CDR3 in DNA: TGTGCCAGCAGCTTTGACACGAACACTGAAGCTTTCTTT.

The J gene is TRBJ2-3, the V gene TRBV29-1, with 11 nucleotides matching TRBD2. The CDR3 extends over 14 amino acids. CDR1 is SQVTM and CDR2 is ANQGSEA in the germline V gene. The V and J ends lost 7 bases and 3 bases, in that order; junction bases with no gene match: 6. Written as DNA, the CDR3 is TGCAGCGAGTTTAGCGGGAGGGTAACAGATACGCAGTATTTT. Translating gives CSEFSGRVTDTQYF.

V gene TRBV5-8 combines with J gene TRBJ2-7, with D uncertain. With 4 bases removed from V and 3 bases from J, the gap between germline ends came to 2 bases. The germline V gene has CDR1 SGHTS and CDR2 YDEGEE. CDR3 length equals 10 residues. The CDR3 DNA follows: TGTGCCAGCAGCCTCTACGAGCAGTACTTC. Encoded protein: CASSLYEQYF.

The chain is built from TRBV11-3 and TRBJ2-7, with 9 bases aligning to TRBD1. This CDR3 comprises 13 residues. The germline CDR1 and CDR2 sequences are SGHNT and YENEEA. Trimming cost V 4 bases and J 5 bases; bases outside gene matches: 3. The CDR3 is CASSWGQGNEQYF. CDR3 sequence (DNA): TGTGCCAGCAGCTGGGGACAGGGAAACGAGCAGTACTTC. The variable domain in full, completed from reference TRBV11-3 and TRBJ2-7, reads EAGVVQSPRYKIIEKKQPVAFWCNPISGHNTLYWYLQNLGQGPELLIRYENEEAVDDSQLPKDRFSAERLKGVDSTLKIQPAELGDSAVYLCASSWGQGNEQYFGPGTRLTVT.

This clone was seen a few times. The V and J genes are TRBV9 and TRBJ2-7; D might be TRBD2 (6 bases). From germline, CDR1 is SGDLS and CDR2 YYNGEE. V dropped 3 bases and J dropped 5 bases, with 12 bases sitting between them. The CDR3 covers 13 residues. The CDR3 DNA is TGTGCCAGCAGCGCCGGGACTGCCGACGAGCAGTACTTC. This encodes CASSAGTADEQYF.

V gene TRBV7-9 combines with J gene TRBJ1-4; TRBD1 aligns across 7 bases. Germline V gene data show CDR1 as SEHNR and CDR2 as FQNEAQ (reference sequence). V gave up 5 bases and J gave up 8 bases; unmatched junction bases: 8. The length of the CDR3 is 14 residues. This CDR3 is CASSRTGLEEKLFF. In DNA, the CDR3 is TGTGCCAGCAGCCGGACAGGACTCGAAGAAAAACTGTTTTTT.

This chain uses TRBV6-5 with TRBJ2-7, with 9 bases lining up with TRBD2. In germline, CDR1 is MNHEY, CDR2 SVGAGI. This CDR3 is built from 15 residues. Trimming took 2 bases from V and 2 from J; bases not matched to a gene: 4. The CDR3 nucleotides read TGTGCCAGCAGTTACACTAGCGGGCTCACCTACGAGCAGTACTTC. This translates into CASSYTSGLTYEQYF.

The V gene is TRBV25-1, the J gene TRBJ1-1, with a possible D match to TRBD1 (6 bases). CDR1 and CDR2 from the germline V gene are MGHDK and SYGVNS. V was clipped by 5 bases and J by 8 bases, with 15 bases between them. The CDR3 is made up of 13 amino acids. CDR3 in amino acids: CASSWVDRSEAFF. In DNA form, the CDR3 reads TGTGCCAGCAGTTGGGTAGACAGGTCAGAAGCTTTCTTT. Using reference TRBV25-1 and TRBJ1-1 for the parts outside the CDR3, the full variable domain is EADIYQTPRYLVIGTGKKITLECSQTMGHDKMYWYQQDPGMELHLIHYSYGVNSTEKGDLSSESTVSRIRTEHFPLTLESARPSHTSQYLCASSWVDRSEAFFGQGTRLTVV.

The rearrangement links TRBV7-2 to TRBJ1-2, with no clear D. The CDR3 totals 16 residues. Per germline, CDR1 SGHTA and CDR2 FQGNSA. With 5 bases removed from V and 2 bases from J, the gap between germline ends came to 18 bases. The CDR3 loop is CASSPRRGGSNYGYTF. The DNA for the CDR3 is TGTGCCAGCAGCCCGCGGCGGGGAGGGTCAAACTATGGCTACACCTTC.

V and J are TRBV19 and TRBJ1-4; 8 bases map to TRBD1. Germline V gene data show CDR1 as LNHDA and CDR2 as SQIVND (reference sequence). V gave up 5 bases and J gave up 15 bases; unmatched junction bases: 17. This CDR3 region has 15 residues. The CDR3 DNA sequence: TGTGCCAGTAGTCCACGGGGGACAGGCGAACGGGGTTTGTTTTTT. Amino acid sequence: CASSPRGTGERGLFF.

This chain connects TRBV5-1 to TRBJ2-3; 7 bases fit TRBD1. Germline values: CDR1 SGHRS, CDR2 YFSETQ. This CDR3 has 13 residues. V shed 5 bases, J shed 4 bases, and the junction held 4 bases outside the gene matches. CDR3 DNA: TGCGCCAGCAGTTCACAGGGGTCAGATACGCAGTATTTT. It translates to CASSSQGSDTQYF. The full variable domain, in which reference TRBV5-1 and TRBJ2-3 provide the parts outside the CDR3, is KAGVTQTPRYLIKTRGQQVTLSCSPISGHRSVSWYQQTPGQGLQFLFEYFSETQRNKGNFPGRFSGRQFSNSRSEMNVSTLELGDSALYLCASSSQGSDTQYFGPGTRLTVL.

The rearrangement joins TRBV10-1 to TRBJ2-1; no clear D gene. Per the germline V gene, CDR1 is WNHNN and CDR2 is SYGVQD (reference sequence). The length of the CDR3 is 15 residues. V lost 2 bases, J lost 7 bases, and 15 bases lay in between. The CDR3 sequence: CASSEVSVKLNEQFF. The DNA for the CDR3 is TGCGCCAGCAGTGAGGTCAGCGTTAAGTTAAATGAGCAGTTCTTC.

The chain carries TRBV6-5 and TRBJ2-1; tentative D call: TRBD1 (7 bases). Trimming cost V 7 bases and J 6 bases, with 19 bases left between them. Germline CDR1 is MNHEY and CDR2 is SVGAGI. The CDR3 spans 15 residues. CDR3 sequence: CASTRRRGQFNEQFF. CDR3 sequence (DNA): TGTGCCAGCACCCGACGGAGGGGACAGTTCAATGAGCAGTTCTTC.

V gene TRBV19 combines with J gene TRBJ2-7; TRBD1 agrees at 7 bases. J gave up 2 bases and V 7 bases, and 8 bases lay outside the gene matches. The CDR3 sequence is 14 residues long. CDR1 and CDR2 (germline): LNHDA, SQIVND (reference sequence). The CDR3 region is CASKSDRATYEQYF. The CDR3 DNA reads TGTGCCAGTAAGAGTGACAGGGCGACCTACGAGCAGTACTTC.

The chain carries TRBV9 and TRBJ2-1, with TRBD2 identical over 11 bases. J lost 8 bases, V lost 0 bases, and 10 bases had no gene match. The CDR3 spans 17 residues. Germline V gives CDR1 SGDLS, CDR2 YYNGEE. The CDR3 nucleotides read TGTGCCAGCAGCGTAGGGTTAGCGGGAGGGCCCTCCGATGAGCAGTTCTTC. It specifies CASSVGLAGGPSDEQFF.

The chain has TRBV7-9 and TRBJ2-7; weak D call: TRBD1 (6 bases). Trimming took 5 bases from V and 5 from J, leaving 19 bases between them. In germline, CDR1 is SEHNR, CDR2 FQNEAQ (reference sequence). This CDR3 has 15 amino acids. The DNA for the CDR3 is TGTGCCAGCAGCCATATGACTTCCGGGACAAACGAGCAGTACTTC. Amino acids: CASSHMTSGTNEQYF. Full variable domain (remainder filled in from reference TRBV7-9 and TRBJ2-7): DTGVSQNPRHKITKRGQNVTFRCDPISEHNRLYWYRQTLGQGPEFLTYFQNEAQLEKSRLLSDRFSAERPKGSFSTLEIQRTEQGDSAMYLCASSHMTSGTNEQYFGPGTRLTVT.

This clone showed up just once. This chain links TRBV28 with TRBJ2-7; 10 nucleotides agree with TRBD2. Germline loops: CDR1 MDHEN, CDR2 SYDVKM. The junction had 6 bases not matched to a gene; V was cut back by 7 bases and J by 3 bases. The CDR3 contains 14 residues. The CDR3 spells CASTIAGGIYEQYF. Here the CDR3 DNA reads TGTGCCAGCACCATAGCGGGAGGCATCTACGAGCAGTACTTC.

The genes are TRBV5-1 and TRBJ2-3, with 10 bases fitting TRBD2. The length of the CDR3 is 17 residues. V lost 4 bases and J lost 2; bases outside the gene matches: 10. Germline CDR1 SGHRS, CDR2 YFSETQ. The CDR3 loop is CASSMGELAGNTDTQYF. The CDR3 DNA sequence: TGCGCCAGCAGCATGGGCGAACTAGCGGGAAACACAGATACGCAGTATTTT.

The chain combines TRBV16 with TRBJ1-2; the match to TRBD1 covers 9 bases. The J segment lost 1 base and the V segment lost 4 bases, leaving 7 bases of the junction unmatched. Germline assignment: CDR1 KGHSY and CDR2 FQNENV. The CDR3 totals 16 residues. As DNA, the CDR3 is TGTGCCAGCAGCCCCAGAGGGACAGGGTTTAACTATGGCTACACCTTC. It encodes CASSPRGTGFNYGYTF.

V gene TRBV19 combines with J gene TRBJ2-1; perhaps TRBD2 as D (5 bases). V was cut by 7 bases and J by 6 bases, with 16 bases left in between. The CDR3 covers 14 residues. Germline lookup yields CDR1 LNHDA and CDR2 SQIVND (reference sequence). The CDR3 coding sequence is TGTGCCAGTACCCCCGGTTTACTAGTCAATGAGCAGTTCTTC. This gives the protein CASTPGLLVNEQFF.

The chain joins TRBV2 to TRBJ1-1; D possibly corresponds to TRBD1 (5 bases). V dropped 8 bases and J dropped 0 bases, with 10 bases sitting between them. The CDR3 is 13 residues long. CDR1 is SNHLY, CDR2 FYNNEI, per germline. Here the CDR3 reads CASHDSLNTEAFF. The DNA for the CDR3 is TGTGCCAGCCATGACAGCCTGAACACTGAAGCTTTCTTT. The variable domain in full, completed from reference TRBV2 and TRBJ1-1, reads EPEVTQTPSHQVTQMGQEVILRCVPISNHLYFYWYRQILGQKVEFLVSFYNNEISEKSEIFDDQFSVERPDGSNFTLKIRSTKLEDSAMYFCASHDSLNTEAFFGQGTRLTVV.

The V call is TRBV11-2, the J call TRBJ2-7; 9 nucleotides align to TRBD2. Germline assignment: CDR1 SGHAT and CDR2 FQNNGV. This CDR3 has 14 residues. V shed 5 bases, J shed 4 bases, and the junction held 6 bases outside the gene matches. The CDR3 DNA reads as TGTGCCAGCAGCGGTAGCGGGAGAACTTACGAGCAGTACTTC. Residues: CASSGSGRTYEQYF.